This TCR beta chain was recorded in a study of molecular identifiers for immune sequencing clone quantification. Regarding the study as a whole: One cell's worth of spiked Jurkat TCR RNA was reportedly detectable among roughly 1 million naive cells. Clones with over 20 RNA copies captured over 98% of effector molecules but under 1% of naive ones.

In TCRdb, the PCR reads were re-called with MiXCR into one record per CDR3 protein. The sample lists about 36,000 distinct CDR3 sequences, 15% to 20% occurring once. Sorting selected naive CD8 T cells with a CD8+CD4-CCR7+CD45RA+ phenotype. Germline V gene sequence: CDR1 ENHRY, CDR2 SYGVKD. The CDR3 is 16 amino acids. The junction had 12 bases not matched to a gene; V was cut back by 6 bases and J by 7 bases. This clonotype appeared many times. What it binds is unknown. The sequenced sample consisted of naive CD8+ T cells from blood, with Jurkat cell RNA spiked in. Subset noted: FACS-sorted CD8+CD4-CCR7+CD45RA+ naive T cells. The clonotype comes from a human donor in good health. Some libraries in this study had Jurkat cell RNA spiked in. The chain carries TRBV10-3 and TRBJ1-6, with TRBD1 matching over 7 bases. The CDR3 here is CAIRKSGDRVNSPLHF. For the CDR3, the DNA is TGTGCCATCAGAAAATCTGGCGACAGGGTAAATTCACCCCTCCACTTT.